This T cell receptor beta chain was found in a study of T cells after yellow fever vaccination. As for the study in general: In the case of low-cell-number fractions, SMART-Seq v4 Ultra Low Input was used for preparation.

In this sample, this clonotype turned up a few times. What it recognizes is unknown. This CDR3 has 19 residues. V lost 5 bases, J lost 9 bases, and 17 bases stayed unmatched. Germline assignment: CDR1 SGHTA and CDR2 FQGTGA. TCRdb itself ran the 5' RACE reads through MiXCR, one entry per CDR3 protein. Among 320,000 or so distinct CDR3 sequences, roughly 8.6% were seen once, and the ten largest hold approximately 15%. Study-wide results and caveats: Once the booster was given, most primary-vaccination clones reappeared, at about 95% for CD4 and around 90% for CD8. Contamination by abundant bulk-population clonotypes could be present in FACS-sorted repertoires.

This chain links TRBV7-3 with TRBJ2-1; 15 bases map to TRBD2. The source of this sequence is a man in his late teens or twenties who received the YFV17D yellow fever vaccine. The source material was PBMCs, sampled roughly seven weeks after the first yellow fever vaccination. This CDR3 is CASSSTPPGLAGGRLEQFF. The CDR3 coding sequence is TGTGCCAGCAGCAGTACCCCACCGGGACTAGCGGGAGGTCGGCTTGAGCAGTTCTTC.